Sequencing of this T cell receptor beta chain was carried out in a study of memory CD4+ T cells and cytomegalovirus serostatus. This clone is labeled as medium-sized. Sequencing used immunoSEQ multiplex PCR; TCRdb keeps in-frame clones, though not all of them. The repertoire has approximately 26,000 clones, around 75% of them found once; the top ten carry under 0.75%. Single viable CD3+CD4+CD8-CD45RO+ cells were sorted as the memory CD4+ T cells. Specimen: memory CD4+ T cells from blood. The source is an adult in good health and CMV-seronegative.

For the CDR3, the DNA is TGTGCCAGCGCGGCAGAAGATCAGCCCCAGCATTTT. This gives the protein CASAAEDQPQHF. The chain joins TRBV7-9 to TRBJ1-5; D call uncertain. There are 12 residues in the CDR3. V gave up 8 bases and J gave up 5 bases, with 10 bases separating them. CDR1 SEHNR and CDR2 FQNEAQ come from the germline V gene (reference sequence).